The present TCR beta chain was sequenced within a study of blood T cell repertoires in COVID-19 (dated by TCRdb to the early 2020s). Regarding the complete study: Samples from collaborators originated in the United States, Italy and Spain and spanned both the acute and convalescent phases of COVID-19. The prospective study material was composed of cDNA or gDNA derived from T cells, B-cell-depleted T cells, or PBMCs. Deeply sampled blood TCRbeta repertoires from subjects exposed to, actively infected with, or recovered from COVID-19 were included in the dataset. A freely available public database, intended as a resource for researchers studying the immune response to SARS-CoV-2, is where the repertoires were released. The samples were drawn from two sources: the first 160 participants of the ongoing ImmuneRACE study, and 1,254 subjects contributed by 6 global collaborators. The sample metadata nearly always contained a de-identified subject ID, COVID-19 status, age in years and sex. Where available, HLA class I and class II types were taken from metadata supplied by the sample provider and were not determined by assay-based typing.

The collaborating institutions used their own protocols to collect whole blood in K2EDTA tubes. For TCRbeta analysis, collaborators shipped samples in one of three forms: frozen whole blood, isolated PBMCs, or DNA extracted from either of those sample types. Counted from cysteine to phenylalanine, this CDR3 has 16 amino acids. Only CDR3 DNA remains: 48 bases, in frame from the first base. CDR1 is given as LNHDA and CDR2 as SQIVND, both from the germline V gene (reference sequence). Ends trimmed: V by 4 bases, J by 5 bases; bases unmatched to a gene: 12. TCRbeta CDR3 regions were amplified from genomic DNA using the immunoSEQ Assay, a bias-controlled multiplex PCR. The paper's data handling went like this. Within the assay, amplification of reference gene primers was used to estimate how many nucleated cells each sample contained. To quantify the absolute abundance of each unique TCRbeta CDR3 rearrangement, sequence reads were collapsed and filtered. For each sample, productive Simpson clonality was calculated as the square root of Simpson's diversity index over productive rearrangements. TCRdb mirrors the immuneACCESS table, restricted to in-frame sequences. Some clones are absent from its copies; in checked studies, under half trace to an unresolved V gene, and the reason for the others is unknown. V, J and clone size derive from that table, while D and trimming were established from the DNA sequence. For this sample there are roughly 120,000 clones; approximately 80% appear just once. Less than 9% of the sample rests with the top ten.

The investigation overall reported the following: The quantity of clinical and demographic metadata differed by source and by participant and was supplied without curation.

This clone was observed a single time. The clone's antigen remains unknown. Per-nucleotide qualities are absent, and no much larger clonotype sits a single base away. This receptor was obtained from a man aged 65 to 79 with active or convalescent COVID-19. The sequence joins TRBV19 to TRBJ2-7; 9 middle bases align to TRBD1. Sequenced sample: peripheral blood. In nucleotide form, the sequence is TGTGCCAGTAGTAGAACCGGGACAGGGAATATCAACGAGCAGTACTTC. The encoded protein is CASSRTGTGNINEQYF.